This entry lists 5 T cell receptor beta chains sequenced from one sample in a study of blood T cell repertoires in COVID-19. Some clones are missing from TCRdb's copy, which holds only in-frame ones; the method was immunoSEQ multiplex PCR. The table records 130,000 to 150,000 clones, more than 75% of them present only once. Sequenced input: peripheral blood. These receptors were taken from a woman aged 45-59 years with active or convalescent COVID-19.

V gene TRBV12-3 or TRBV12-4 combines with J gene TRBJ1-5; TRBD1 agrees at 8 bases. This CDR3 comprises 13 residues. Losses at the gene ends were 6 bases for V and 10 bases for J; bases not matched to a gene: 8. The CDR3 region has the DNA TGTGCCAGCAGGGGGGACAGGCCGGTCCCCCAGCATTTT. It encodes CASRGDRPVPQHF.

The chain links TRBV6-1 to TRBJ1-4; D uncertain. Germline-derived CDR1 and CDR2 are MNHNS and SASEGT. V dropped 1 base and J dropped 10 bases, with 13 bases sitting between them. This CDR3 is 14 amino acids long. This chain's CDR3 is CASSEGEGWGKLFF. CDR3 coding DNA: TGTGCCAGCAGTGAAGGGGAGGGCTGGGGAAAACTGTTTTTT.

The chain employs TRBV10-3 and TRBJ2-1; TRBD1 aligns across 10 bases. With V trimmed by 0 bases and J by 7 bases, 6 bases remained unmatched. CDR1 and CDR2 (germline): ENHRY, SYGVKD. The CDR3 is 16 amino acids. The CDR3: CAISESMGQGRNEQFF. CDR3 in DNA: TGTGCCATCAGTGAGTCAATGGGACAGGGGCGGAATGAGCAGTTCTTC.

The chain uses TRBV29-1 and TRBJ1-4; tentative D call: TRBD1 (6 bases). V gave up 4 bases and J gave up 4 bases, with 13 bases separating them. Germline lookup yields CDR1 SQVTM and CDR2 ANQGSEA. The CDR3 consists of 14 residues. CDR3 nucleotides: TGCAGCGTTGGAATAGGGACAAATAATGAAAAACTGTTTTTT. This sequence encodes CSVGIGTNNEKLFF.

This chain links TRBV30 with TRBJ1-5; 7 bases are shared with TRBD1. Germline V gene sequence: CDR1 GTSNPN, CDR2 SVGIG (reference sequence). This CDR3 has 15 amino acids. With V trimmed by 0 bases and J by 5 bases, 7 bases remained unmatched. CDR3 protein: CAWSVATGAYQPQHF. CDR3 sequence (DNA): TGTGCCTGGAGTGTAGCCACAGGGGCTTATCAGCCCCAGCATTTT.